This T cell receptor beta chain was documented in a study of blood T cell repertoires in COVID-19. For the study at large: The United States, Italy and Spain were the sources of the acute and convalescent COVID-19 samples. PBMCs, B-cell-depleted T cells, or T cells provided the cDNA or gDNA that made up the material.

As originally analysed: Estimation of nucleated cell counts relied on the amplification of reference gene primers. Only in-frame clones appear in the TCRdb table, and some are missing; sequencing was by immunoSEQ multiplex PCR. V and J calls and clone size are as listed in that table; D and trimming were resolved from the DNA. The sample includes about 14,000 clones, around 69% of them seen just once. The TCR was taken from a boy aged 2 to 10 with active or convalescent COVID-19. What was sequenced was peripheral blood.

The CDR3 nucleotides are TGTGCCAGCATCCCCAGCGGGGGAAAAAGGGAAAAACTGTTTTTT. It translates to CASIPSGGKREKLFF. The chain has TRBV28 and TRBJ1-4; D might be TRBD1 (5 bases). Deletions cut 7 bases from V and 8 bases from J, with 20 bases between. CDR1 and CDR2 (germline): MDHEN, SYDVKM. The CDR3 consists of 15 residues.